This is a list of T cell receptor beta chains from one sample in a study of chronic HIV infection and antiretroviral therapy. TCRdb re-analysed the 5' RACE reads in MiXCR, keeping a single row per CDR3 protein. The sample comprises about 31,000 distinct CDR3 sequences, over 7.5% of which are singletons, and less than 3% rests with the top ten. Sequencing input: peripheral blood. Receptors were obtained from an adult who had HIV and had not received antiretroviral therapy, or was an uninfected healthy control (not recorded which). Both conserved end residues are trimmed from each CDR3. The order of the fields is J gene, V gene, CDR3 protein.

j_gene: TRBJ2-1; v_gene: TRBV27; CDR3aa: ASSSGSRRANEQF
j_gene: TRBJ2-1; v_gene: TRBV11-2; CDR3aa: ASSLPLPDRGLYNEQF
j_gene: TRBJ2-3; v_gene: TRBV4-3; CDR3aa: ASSPLAGGGTDTQY
j_gene: TRBJ1-1; v_gene: TRBV3-1; CDR3aa: ASSHWGQANTEAF
j_gene: TRBJ1-2; v_gene: TRBV21-1; CDR3aa: ASSQLVYGYT
j_gene: TRBJ1-6; v_gene: TRBV2; CDR3aa: ASSESRQGNSPLH
j_gene: TRBJ2-1; v_gene: TRBV29-1; CDR3aa: SVHRYNEQF
j_gene: TRBJ1-2; v_gene: TRBV5-1; CDR3aa: ASSLDGLDGYT
j_gene: TRBJ2-7; v_gene: TRBV7-9; CDR3aa: ASSPPALMGYEQY
j_gene: TRBJ2-5; v_gene: TRBV29-1; CDR3aa: SVLAEATQETQY
j_gene: TRBJ2-3; v_gene: TRBV7-2; CDR3aa: ASSSRRSTDTQY
j_gene: TRBJ1-1; v_gene: TRBV7-2; CDR3aa: ASSLLRGIGTEAF
j_gene: TRBJ1-4; v_gene: TRBV29-1; CDR3aa: SAGGPGKKLF
j_gene: TRBJ2-7; v_gene: TRBV10-3; CDR3aa: AIRTAGVEQY
j_gene: TRBJ1-1; v_gene: TRBV29-1; CDR3aa: SVRRPPSEAF
j_gene: TRBJ2-2; v_gene: TRBV11-1; CDR3aa: ASSTPSGSWAGELF
j_gene: TRBJ1-1; v_gene: TRBV2; CDR3aa: ASKLGRLNTEAF
j_gene: TRBJ2-3; v_gene: TRBV27; CDR3aa: ASSPFYAVADTQY
j_gene: TRBJ2-3; v_gene: TRBV5-1; CDR3aa: ASSFVRKNEQDPTDTQY
j_gene: TRBJ1-2; v_gene: TRBV15; CDR3aa: ATSRDRGRSGYT
j_gene: TRBJ2-1; v_gene: TRBV12-5; CDR3aa: ASGLGLAGASWNEQF
j_gene: TRBJ2-3; v_gene: TRBV6-5; CDR3aa: ASSAQIPGTGADTQY
j_gene: TRBJ2-1; v_gene: TRBV2; CDR3aa: ASGPSYSYNEQF
j_gene: TRBJ2-3; v_gene: TRBV7-6; CDR3aa: ASSLTSGGYTDTQY
j_gene: TRBJ2-1; v_gene: TRBV7-2; CDR3aa: ASSLRFNEQF